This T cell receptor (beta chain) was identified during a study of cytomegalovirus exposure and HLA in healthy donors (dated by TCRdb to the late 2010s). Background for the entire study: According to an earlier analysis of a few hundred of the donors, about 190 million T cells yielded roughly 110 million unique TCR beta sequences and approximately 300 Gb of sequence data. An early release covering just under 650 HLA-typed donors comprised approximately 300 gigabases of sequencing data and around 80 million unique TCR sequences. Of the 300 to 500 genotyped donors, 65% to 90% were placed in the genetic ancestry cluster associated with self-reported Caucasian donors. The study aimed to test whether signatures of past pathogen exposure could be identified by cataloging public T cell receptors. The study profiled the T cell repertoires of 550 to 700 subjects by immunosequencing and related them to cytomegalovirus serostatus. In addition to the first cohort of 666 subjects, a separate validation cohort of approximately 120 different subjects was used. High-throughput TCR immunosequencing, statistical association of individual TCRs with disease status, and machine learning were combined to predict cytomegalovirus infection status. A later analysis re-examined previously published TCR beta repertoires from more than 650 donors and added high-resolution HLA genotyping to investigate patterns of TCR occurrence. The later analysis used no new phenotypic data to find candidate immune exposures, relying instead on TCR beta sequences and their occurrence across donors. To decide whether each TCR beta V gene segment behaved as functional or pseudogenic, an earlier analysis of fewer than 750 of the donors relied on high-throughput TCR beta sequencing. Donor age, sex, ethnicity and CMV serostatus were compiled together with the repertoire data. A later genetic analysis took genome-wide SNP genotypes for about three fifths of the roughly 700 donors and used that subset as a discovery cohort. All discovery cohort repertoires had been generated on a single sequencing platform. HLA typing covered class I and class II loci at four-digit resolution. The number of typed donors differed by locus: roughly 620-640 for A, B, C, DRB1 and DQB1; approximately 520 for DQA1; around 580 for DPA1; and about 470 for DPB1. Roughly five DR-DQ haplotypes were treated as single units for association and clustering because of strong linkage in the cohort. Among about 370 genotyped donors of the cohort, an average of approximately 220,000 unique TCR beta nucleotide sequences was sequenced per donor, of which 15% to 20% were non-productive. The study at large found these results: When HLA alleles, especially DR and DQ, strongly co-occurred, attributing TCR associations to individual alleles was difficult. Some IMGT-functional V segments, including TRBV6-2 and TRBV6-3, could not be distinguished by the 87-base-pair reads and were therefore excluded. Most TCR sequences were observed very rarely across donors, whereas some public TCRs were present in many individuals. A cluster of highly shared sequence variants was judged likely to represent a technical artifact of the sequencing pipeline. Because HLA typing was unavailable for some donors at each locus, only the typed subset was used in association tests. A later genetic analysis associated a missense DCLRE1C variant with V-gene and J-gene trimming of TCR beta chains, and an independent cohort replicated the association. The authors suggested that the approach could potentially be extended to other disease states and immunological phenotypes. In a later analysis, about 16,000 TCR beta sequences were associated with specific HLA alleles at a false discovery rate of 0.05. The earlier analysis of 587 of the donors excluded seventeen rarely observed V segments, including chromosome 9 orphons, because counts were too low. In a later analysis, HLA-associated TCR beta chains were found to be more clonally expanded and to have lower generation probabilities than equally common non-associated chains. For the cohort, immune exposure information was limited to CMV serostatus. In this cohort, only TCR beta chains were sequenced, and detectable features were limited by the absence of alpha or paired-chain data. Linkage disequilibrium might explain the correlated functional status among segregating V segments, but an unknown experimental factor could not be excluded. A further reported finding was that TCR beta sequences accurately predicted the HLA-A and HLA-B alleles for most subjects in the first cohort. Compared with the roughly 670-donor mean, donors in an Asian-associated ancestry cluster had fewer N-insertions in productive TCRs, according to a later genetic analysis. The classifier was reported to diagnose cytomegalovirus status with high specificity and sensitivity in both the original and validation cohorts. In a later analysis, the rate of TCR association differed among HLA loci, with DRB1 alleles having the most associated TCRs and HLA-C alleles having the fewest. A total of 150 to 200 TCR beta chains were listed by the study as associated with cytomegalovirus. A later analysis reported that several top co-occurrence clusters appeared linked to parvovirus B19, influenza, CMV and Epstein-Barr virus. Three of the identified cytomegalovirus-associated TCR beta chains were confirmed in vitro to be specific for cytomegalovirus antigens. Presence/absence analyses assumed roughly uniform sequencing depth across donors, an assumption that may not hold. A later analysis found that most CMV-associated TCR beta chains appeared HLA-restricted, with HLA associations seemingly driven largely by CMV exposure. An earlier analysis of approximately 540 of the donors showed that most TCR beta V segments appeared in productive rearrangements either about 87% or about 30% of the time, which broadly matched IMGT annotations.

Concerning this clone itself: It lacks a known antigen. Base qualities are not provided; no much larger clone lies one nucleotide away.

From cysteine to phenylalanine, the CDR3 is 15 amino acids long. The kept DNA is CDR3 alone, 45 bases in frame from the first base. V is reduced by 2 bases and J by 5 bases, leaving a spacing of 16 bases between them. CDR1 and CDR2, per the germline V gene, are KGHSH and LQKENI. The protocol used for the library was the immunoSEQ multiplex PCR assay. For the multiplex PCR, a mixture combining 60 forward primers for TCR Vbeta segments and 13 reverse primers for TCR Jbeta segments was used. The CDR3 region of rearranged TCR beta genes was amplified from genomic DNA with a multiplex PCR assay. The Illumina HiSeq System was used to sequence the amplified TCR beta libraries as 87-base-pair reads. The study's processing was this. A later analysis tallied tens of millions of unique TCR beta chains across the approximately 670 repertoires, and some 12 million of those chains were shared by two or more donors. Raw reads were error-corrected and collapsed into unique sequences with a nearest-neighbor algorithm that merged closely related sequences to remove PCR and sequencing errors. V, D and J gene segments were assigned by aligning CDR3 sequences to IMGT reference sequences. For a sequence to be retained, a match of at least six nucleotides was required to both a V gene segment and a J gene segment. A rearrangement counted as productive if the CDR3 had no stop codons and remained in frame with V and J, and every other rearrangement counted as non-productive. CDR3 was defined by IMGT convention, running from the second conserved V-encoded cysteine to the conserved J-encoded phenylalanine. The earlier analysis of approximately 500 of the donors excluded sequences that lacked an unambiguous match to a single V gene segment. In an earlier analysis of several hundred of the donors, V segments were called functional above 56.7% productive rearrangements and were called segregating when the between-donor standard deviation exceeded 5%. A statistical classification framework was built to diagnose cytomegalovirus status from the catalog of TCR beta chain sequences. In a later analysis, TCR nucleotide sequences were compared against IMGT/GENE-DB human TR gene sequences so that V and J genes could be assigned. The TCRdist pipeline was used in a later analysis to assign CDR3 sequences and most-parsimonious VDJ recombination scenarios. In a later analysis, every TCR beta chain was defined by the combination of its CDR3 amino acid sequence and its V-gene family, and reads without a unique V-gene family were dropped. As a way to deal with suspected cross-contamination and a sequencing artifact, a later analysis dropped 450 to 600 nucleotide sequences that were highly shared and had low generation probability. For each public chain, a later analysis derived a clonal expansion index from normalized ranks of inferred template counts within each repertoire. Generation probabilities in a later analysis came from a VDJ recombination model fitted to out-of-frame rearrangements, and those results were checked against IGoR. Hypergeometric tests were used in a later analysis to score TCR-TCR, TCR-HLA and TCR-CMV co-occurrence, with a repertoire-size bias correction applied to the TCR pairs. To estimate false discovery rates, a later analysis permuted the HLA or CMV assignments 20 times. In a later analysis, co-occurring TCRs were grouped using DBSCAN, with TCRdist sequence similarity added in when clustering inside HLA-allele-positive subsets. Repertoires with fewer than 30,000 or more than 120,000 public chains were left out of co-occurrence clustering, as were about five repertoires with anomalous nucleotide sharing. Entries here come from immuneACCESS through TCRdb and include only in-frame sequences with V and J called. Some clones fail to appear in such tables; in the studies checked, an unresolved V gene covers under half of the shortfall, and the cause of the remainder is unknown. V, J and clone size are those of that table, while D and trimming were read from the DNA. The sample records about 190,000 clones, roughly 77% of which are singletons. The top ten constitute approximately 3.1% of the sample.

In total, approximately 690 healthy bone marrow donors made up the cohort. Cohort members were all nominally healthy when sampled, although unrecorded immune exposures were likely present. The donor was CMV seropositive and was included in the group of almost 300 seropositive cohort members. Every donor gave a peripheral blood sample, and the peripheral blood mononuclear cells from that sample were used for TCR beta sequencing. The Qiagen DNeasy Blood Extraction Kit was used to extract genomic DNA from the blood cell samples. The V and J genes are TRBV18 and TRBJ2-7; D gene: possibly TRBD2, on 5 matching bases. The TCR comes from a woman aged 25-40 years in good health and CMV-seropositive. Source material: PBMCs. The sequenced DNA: TGTGCCAGCTCACCAAGGACGGGGTCAGGCAACGAGCAGTACTTC. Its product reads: CASSPRTGSGNEQYF. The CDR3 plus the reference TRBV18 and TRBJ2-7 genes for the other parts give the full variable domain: NAGVMQNPRHLVRRRGQEARLRCSPMKGHSHVYWYRQLPEEGLKFMVYLQKENIIDESGMPKERFSAEFPKEGPSILRIQQVVRGDSAAYFCASSPRTGSGNEQYFGPGTRLTVT.